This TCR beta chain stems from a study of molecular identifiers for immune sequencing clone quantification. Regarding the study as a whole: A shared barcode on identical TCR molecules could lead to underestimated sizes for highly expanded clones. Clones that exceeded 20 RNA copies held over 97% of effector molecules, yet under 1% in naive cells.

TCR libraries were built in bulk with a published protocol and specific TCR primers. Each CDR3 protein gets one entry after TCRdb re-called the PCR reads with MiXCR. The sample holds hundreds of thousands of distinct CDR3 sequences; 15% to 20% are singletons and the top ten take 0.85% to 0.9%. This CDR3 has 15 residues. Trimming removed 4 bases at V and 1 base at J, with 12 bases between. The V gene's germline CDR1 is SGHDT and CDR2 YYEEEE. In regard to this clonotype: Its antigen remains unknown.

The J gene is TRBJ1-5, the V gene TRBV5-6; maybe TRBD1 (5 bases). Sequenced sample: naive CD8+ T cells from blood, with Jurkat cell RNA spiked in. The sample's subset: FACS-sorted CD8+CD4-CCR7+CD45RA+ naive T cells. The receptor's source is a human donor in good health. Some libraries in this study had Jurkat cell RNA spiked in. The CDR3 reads CASSRGGGSNQPQHF. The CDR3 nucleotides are TGTGCCAGCAGCCGGGGGGGGGGAAGCAATCAGCCCCAGCATTTT.